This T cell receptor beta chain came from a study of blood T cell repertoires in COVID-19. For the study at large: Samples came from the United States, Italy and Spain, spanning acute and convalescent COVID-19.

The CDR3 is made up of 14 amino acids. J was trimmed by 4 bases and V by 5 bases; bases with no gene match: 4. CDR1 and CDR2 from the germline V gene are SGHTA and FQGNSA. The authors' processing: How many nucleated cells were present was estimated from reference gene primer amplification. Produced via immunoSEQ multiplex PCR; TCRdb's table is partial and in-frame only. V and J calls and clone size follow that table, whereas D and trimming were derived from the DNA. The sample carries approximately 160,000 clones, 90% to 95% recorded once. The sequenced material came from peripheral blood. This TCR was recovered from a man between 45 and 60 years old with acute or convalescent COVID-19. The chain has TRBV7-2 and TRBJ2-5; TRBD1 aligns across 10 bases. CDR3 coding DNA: TGTGCCAGCAGCATGACAGGGGGCGCAGAGACCCAGTACTTC. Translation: CASSMTGGAETQYF.